This TCR beta chain was retrieved from a study of persistence of HIV-infected CD4 T cells. The stimulus was an HIV-1 Gag 15-mer peptide pool, 1 ug/peptide/mL. CD40L-negative CD69-negative CD45RO-high memory CD4+ T cells were sorted as populations depleted of antigen-responding cells. The libraries were made with immunoSEQ version 4 in survey mode. TCRdb's copy holds only in-frame clones and misses some; the assay was immunoSEQ multiplex PCR. The sample shows approximately 32,000 clones, roughly four fifths of them seen only once. As to this clone: Its antigen is not known.

The germline V and J ends were trimmed by 0 bases and 1 base, with 14 bases remaining between them. Germline V gene sequence: CDR1 SGDLS, CDR2 YYNGEE. The CDR3 length is 17 residues. Specimen: CD4+ T cells sorted from PBMCs after approximately 19-hour stimulation, collected from a patient who received antiretroviral therapy. This rearrangement joins TRBV9 to TRBJ1-3; D unresolved. This clonotype was sampled from an adult woman with HIV who was CMV-seropositive. This CDR3 is CASSVGRGPKSGNTIYF. The CDR3 DNA is TGTGCCAGCAGCGTAGGTAGAGGGCCGAAGTCTGGAAACACCATATATTTT.